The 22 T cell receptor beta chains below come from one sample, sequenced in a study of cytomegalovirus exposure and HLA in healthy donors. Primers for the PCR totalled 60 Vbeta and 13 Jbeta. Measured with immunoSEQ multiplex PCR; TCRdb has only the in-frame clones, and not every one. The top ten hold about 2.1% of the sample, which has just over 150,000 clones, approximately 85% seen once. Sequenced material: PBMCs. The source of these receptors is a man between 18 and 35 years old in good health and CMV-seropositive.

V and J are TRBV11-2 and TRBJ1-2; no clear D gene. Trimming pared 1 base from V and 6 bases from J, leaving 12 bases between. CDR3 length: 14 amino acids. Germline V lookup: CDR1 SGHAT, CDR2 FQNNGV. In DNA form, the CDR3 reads TGTGCCAGCAGCTTAGGCGATTCTGTCCATGGCTACACCTTC. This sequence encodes CASSLGDSVHGYTF.

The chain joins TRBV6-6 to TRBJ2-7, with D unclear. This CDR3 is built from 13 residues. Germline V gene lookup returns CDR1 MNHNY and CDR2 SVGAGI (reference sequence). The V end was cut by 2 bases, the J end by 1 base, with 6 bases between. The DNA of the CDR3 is TGTGCCAGCAGTTACAGTCTATCCTACGAGCAGTACTTC. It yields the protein CASSYSLSYEQYF.

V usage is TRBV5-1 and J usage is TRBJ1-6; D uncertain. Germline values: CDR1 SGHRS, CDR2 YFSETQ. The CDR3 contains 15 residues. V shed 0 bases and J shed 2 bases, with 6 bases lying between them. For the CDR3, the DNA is TGCGCCAGCAGCTTGGACGGGACCTATAATTCACCCCTCCACTTT. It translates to CASSLDGTYNSPLHF.

The DNA of the CDR3 is TGTGCCAGCTCACCTGGGCCCACTAGTAATTCACCCCTCCACTTT. Amino acids: CASSPGPTSNSPLHF. This sequence joins TRBV18 and TRBJ1-6; D gene uncertain. The germline CDR1 and CDR2 sequences are KGHSH and LQKENI. V lost 3 bases and J lost 6, with 12 bases in between. This CDR3 contains 15 residues.

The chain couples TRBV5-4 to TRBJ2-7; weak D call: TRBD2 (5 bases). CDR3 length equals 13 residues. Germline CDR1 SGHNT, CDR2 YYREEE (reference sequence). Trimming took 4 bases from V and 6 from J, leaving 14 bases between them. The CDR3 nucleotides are TGTGCCAGCAGCATTAGACTAACGGGCGAGCAGTACTTC. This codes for CASSIRLTGEQYF.

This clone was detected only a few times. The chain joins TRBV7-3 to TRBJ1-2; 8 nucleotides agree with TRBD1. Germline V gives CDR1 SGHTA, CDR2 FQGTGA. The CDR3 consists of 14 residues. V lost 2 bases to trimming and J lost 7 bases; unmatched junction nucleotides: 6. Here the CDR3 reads CASSLAGGAGGYTF. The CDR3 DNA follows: TGTGCCAGCAGCTTAGCAGGGGGCGCGGGTGGCTACACCTTC.

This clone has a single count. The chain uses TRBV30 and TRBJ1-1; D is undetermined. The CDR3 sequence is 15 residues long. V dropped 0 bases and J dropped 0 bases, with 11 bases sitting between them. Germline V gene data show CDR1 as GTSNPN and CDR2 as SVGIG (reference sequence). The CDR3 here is CAWSVRGPLNTEAFF. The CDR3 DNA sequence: TGTGCCTGGAGTGTACGAGGGCCGCTGAACACTGAAGCTTTCTTT.

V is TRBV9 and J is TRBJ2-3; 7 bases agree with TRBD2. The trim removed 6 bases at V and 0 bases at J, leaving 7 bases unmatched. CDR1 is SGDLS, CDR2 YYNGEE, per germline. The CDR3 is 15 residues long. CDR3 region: CASNGGTTSTDTQYF. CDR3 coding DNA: TGTGCCAGCAACGGGGGGACCACTAGCACAGATACGCAGTATTTT.

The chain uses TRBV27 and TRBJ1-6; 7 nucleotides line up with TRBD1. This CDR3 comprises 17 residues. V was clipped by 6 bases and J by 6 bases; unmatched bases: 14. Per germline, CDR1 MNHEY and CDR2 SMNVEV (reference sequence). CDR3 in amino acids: CASSLTRQGTANSPLHF. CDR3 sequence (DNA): TGTGCCAGCAGCCTCACCAGACAGGGAACGGCTAATTCACCCCTCCACTTT.

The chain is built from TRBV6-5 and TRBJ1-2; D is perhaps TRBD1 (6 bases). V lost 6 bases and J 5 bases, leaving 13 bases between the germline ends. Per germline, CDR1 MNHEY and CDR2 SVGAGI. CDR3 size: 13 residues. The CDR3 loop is CASSQGQLYGYTF. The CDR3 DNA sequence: TGTGCCAGCAGCCAAGGACAGCTATATGGCTACACCTTC.

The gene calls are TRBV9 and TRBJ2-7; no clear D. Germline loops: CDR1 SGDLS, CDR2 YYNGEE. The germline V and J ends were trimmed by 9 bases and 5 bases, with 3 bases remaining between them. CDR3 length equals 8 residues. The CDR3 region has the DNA TGTGCCAACAACGAGCAGTACTTC. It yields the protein CANNEQYF.

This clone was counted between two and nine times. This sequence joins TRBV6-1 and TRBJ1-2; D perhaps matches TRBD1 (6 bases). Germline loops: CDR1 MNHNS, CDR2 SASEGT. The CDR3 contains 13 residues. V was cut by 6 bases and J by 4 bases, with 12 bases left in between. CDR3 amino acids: CASSQGFVYGYTF. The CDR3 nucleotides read TGTGCCAGCAGCCAGGGGTTTGTCTATGGCTACACCTTC.

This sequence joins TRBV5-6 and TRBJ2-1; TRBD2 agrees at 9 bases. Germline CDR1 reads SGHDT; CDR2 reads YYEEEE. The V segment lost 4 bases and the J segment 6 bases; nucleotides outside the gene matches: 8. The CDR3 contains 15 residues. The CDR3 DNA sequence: TGTGCCAGCAGCATAGATAGCGGGGGCTTCAATGAGCAGTTCTTC. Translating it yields CASSIDSGGFNEQFF.

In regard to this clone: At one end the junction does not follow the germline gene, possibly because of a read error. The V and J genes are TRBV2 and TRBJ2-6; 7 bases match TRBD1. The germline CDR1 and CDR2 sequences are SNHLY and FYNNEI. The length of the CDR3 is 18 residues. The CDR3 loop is CASRDRKIGTAGANGLTF. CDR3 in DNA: TGTGCCAGCAGAGATAGAAAGATCGGGACAGCTGGGGCCAACGGCCTGACTTTC.

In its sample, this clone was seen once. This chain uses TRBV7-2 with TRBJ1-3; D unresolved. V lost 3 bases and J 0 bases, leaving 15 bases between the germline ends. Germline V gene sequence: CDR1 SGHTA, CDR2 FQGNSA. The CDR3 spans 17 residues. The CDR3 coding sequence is TGTGCCAGCAGCTTTGGTGGCTTCCGCCCCTCTGGAAACACCATATATTTT. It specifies CASSFGGFRPSGNTIYF.

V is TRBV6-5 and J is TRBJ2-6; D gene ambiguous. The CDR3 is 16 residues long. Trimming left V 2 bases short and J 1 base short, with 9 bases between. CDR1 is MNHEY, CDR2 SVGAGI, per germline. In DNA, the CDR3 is TGTGCCAGCAGTTACGATCCCAGTTCTGGGGCCAACGTCCTGACTTTC. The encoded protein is CASSYDPSSGANVLTF.

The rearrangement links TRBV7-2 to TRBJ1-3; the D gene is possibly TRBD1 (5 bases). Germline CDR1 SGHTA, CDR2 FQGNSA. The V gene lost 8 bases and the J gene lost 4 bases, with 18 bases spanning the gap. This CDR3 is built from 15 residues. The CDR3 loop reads CASWGRNRAGNTIYF. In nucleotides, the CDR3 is TGTGCCAGCTGGGGGAGGAACCGGGCAGGAAACACCATATATTTT.

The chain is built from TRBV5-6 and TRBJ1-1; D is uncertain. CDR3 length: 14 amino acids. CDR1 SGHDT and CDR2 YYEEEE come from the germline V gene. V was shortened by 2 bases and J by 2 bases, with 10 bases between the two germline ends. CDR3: CASSFRTANTEAFF. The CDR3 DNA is TGTGCCAGCAGCTTTCGAACAGCAAACACTGAAGCTTTCTTT.

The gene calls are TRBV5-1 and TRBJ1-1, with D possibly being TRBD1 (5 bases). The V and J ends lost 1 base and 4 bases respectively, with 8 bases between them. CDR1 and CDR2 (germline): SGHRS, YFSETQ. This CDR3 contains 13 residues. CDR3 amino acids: CASSLQGGTEAFF. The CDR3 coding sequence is TGCGCCAGCAGCTTGCAGGGAGGCACTGAAGCTTTCTTT. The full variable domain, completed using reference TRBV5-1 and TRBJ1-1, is KAGVTQTPRYLIKTRGQQVTLSCSPISGHRSVSWYQQTPGQGLQFLFEYFSETQRNKGNFPGRFSGRQFSNSRSEMNVSTLELGDSALYLCASSLQGGTEAFFGQGTRLTVV.

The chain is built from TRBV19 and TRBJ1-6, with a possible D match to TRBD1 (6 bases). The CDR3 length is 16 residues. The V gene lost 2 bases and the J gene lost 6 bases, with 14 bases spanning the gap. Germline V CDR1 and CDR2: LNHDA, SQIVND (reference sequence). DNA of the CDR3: TGTGCCAGTAGTATATCGGGGGGCAGGAGTAATTCACCCCTCCACTTT. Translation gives CASSISGGRSNSPLHF. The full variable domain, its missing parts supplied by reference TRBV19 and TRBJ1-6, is DGGITQSPKYLFRKEGQNVTLSCEQNLNHDAMYWYRQDPGQGLRLIYYSQIVNDFQKGDIAEGYSVSREKKESFPLTVTSAQKNPTAFYLCASSISGGRSNSPLHFGNGTRLTVT.

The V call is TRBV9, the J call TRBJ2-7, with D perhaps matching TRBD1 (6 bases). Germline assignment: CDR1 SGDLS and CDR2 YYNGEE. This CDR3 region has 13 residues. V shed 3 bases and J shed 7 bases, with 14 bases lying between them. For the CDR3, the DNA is TGTGCCAGCAGCGCGCGAGGACAGCGGGAGCAGTACTTC. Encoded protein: CASSARGQREQYF.

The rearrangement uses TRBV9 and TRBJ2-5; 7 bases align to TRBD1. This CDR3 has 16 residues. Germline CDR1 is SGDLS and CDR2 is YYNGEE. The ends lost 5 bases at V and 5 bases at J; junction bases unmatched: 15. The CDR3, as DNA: TGTGCCAGCAGTGACGCAGACCGACAGGGCAGGGAGACCCAGTACTTC. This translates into CASSDADRQGRETQYF.